This T cell receptor (beta chain) derives from a study of early T cells in non-severe SARS-CoV-2 infection. For the study at large: Sequencing of bulk RNA from unsorted whole blood was done, without chain pairing.

The study's findings and limits: Private and CD4 specificities were missed by VDJdb matching, which favored anti-spike CD8 responses.

cDNA molecules, individually, were tagged with unique molecular identifiers. In TCRdb, the 5' RACE reads were re-called with MiXCR into one record per CDR3 protein. The table lists about 77,000 distinct CDR3 sequences, about 9.6% of them singletons. Germline lookup yields CDR1 DFQATT and CDR2 SNEGSKA (reference sequence). CDR3 length: 15 residues. The trim removed 5 bases at V and 4 bases at J, leaving 8 bases unmatched. This clonotype was recorded many times. Its matching antigen is unknown. The gene calls are TRBV20-1 and TRBJ2-5, with 12 nucleotides matching TRBD2. Sequenced input: whole blood. The receptor was derived from an adult who was a healthcare worker with PCR-confirmed SARS-CoV-2 infection or an uninfected control (not recorded which). CDR3 DNA: TGCAGTGCTCCCGGACTAGCGGGAAGGATAGAGACCCAGTACTTC. Its protein product is CSAPGLAGRIETQYF.